These T cell receptor beta chains were read from a single sample in a study of blood T cell repertoires in COVID-19. The data were produced by immunoSEQ multiplex PCR, yet TCRdb's version contains in-frame clones alone and is incomplete. The sample carries under 450,000 clones, approximately 88% recorded once. The sequencing input was peripheral blood. These receptors originate from a woman between 45 and 60 years old with COVID-19, enrolled during active disease. The CDR3 runs from the conserved cysteine through the conserved F or W. Each record gives: D gene, clone size, V gene, J gene, CDR3 DNA, CDR3 protein. The D gene is left open where the match is weak. Clone sizes are given selectively: once, few, many, or a class where the clone is expanded.

>.|.|TRBV19|TRBJ1-2
TGTGCCAGTAGTATGCGGGGCGGCTACCTTCCTAACTATGGCTACACCTTC
CASSMRGGYLPNYGYTF
>.|.|TRBV7-8|TRBJ2-1
TGTGCCAGCAGCTTAGCGGGGGCGCGATACAATGAGCAGTTCTTC
CASSLAGARYNEQFF
>.|.|TRBV13|TRBJ2-5
TGTGCCAGCAGCCCCGCGGGCCGGGAGACCCAGTACTTC
CASSPAGRETQYF
>TRBD1|once|TRBV9|TRBJ1-1
TGTGCCAGCAGCGTAGAACAGGGGCGAAACACTGAAGCTTTCTTT
CASSVEQGRNTEAFF
>.|.|TRBV19|TRBJ1-5
TGTGCCAGTAGTCAGGACAGCCTAAATCAGCCCCAGCATTTT
CASSQDSLNQPQHF
>.|.|TRBV30|TRBJ1-2
TGTGCCTGGAGGCTAACGAGGGAGGGCTACACCTTC
CAWRLTREGYTF
>.|.|TRBV27|TRBJ1-2
TGTGCCAGCAGTTTAACAGCCCGGGGGGTTGGCTACACCTTC
CASSLTARGVGYTF
>TRBD1|.|TRBV18|TRBJ2-1
TGTGCCAGCTCACCAGATGGGGGACAGTTGACCTACAATGAGCAGTTCTTC
CASSPDGGQLTYNEQFF
>TRBD1|.|TRBV6-6|TRBJ2-7
TGTGCCAGCAGTCGACAGGGAAACGAGCAGTACTTC
CASSRQGNEQYF
>.|.|TRBV4-1|TRBJ1-1
TGCGCCAGCAGCCAAGACCGCACTGAAGCTTTCTTT
CASSQDRTEAFF
>.|.|TRBV24-1|TRBJ1-5
TGTGCCACCCCGCGGGCCGAGAGCAATCAGCCCCAGCATTTT
CATPRAESNQPQHF
>.|.|TRBV18|TRBJ1-4
TGTGCCAGCTCACCACCGCCAGGGTCGGATGAAAAACTGTTTTTT
CASSPPPGSDEKLFF
>.|few|TRBV9|TRBJ2-1
TGTGCCAGCAGACCTCGTCTAGCATCTGACCCTGAGCAGTTCTTC
CASRPRLASDPEQFF
>TRBD1|.|TRBV9|TRBJ1-2
TGTGCCAGCAGCGTAGACCCCAGGGACAGGGGAGGTGGCTACACCTTC
CASSVDPRDRGGGYTF
>TRBD1|once|TRBV11-2|TRBJ1-4
TGTGCCAGCAGCTCCAACAGGGGGCTGACTAATGAAAAACTGTTTTTT
CASSSNRGLTNEKLFF
>.|.|TRBV13|TRBJ1-1
TGTGCCAGCAGCCTCACCACGACAGGGAACACTGAAGCTTTCTTT
CASSLTTTGNTEAFF
>TRBD2|.|TRBV7-3|TRBJ2-3
TGTGCCAGCAGTCCGGGACTAGCGGCAATGGGTACGCAGTATTTT
CASSPGLAAMGTQYF